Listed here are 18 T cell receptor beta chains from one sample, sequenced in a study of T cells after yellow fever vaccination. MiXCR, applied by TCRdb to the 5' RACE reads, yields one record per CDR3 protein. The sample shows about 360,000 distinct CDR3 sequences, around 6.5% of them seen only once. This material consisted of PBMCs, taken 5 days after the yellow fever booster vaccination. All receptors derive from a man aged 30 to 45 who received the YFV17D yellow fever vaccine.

DNA for the CDR3: TGCAGTGCTGAAGCGGGAGGGCCCCACGAGCAGTACTTC. The encoded protein is CSAEAGGPHEQYF. J is TRBJ2-7 and V is TRBV20-1, with 10 positions matching TRBD2. Germline V gene sequence: CDR1 DFQATT, CDR2 SNEGSKA (reference sequence). The CDR3 totals 13 residues. V dropped 5 bases and J dropped 5; count of bases not matched to a gene: 6.

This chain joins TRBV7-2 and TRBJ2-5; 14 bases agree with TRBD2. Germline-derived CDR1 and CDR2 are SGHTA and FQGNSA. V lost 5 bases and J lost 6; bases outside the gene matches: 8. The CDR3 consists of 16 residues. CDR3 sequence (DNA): TGTGCCAGCAGCGCAGGGACTAGCGGGAGAGGGAAGACCCAGTACTTC. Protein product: CASSAGTSGRGKTQYF.

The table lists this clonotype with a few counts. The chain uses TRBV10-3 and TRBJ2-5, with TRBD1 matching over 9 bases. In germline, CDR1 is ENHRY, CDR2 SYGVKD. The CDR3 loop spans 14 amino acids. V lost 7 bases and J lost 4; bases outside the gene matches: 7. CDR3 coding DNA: TGTGCCATCAACTCGGGACAGGGATTAGAGACCCAGTACTTC. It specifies CAINSGQGLETQYF.

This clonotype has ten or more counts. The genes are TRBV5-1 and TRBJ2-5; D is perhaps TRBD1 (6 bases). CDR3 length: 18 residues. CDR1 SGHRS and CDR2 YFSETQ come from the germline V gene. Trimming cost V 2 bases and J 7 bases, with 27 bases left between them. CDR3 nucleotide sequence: TGCGCCAGCAGCTTTTTGGGGGCCCGACTCGGTCCCGTGGCGACCCAGTACTTC. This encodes CASSFLGARLGPVATQYF.

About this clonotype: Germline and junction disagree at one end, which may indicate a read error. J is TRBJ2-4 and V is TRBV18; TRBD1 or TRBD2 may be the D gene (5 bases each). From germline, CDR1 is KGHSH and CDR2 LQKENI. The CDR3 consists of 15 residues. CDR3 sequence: CASSFDRGAKNIRYF. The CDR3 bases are TGTGCCAGCTCATTCGATAGGGGAGCCAAAAACATTCGGTACTTC.

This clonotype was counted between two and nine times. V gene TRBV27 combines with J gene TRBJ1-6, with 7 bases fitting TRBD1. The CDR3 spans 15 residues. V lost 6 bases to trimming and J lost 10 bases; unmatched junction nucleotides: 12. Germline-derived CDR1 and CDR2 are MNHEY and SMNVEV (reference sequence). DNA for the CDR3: TGTGCCAGCAGCCTAGCACAGGGGATGGGGTCACCCCTCCACTTT. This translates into CASSLAQGMGSPLHF.

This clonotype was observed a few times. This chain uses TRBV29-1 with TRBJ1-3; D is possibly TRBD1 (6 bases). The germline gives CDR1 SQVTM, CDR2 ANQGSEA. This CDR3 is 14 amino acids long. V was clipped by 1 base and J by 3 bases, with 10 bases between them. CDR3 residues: CSVEGQGSGNTIYF. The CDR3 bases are TGCAGCGTTGAAGGGCAGGGGAGTGGAAACACCATATATTTT.

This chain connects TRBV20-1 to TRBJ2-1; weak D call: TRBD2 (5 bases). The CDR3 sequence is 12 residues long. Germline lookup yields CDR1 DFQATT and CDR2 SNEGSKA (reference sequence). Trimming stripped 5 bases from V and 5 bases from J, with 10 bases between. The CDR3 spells CSALVANNEQFF. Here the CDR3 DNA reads TGCAGTGCTCTTGTAGCGAACAATGAGCAGTTCTTC.

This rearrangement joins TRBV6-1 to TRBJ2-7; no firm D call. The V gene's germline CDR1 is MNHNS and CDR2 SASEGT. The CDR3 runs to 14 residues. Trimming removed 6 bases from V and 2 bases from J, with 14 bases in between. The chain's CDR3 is CASRPRVGTYEQYF. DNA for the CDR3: TGTGCCAGCAGACCCCGGGTTGGAACCTACGAGCAGTACTTC.

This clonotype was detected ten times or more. As DNA, the CDR3 is TGTGCCAGCAGATCGTACCAAGAGACCCAGTACTTC. This translates into CASRSYQETQYF. The V and J genes are TRBV27 and TRBJ2-5; D is unresolved. Germline V lookup: CDR1 MNHEY, CDR2 SMNVEV (reference sequence). V was clipped by 6 bases and J by 0 bases, with 5 bases between them. The CDR3 contains 12 residues.

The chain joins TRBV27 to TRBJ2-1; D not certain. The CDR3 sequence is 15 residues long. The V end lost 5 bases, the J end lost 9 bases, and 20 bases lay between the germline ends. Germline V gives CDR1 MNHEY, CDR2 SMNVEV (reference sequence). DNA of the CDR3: TGTGCCAGCAGTGACCTGGGCAGGACGTGGGGTGAGCAGTTCTTC. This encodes CASSDLGRTWGEQFF.

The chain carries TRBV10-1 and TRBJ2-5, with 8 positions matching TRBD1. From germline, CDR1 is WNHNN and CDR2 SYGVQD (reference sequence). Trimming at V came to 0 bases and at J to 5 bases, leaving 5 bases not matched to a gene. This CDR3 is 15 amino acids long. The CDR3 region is CASSESRQGLETQYF. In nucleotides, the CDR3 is TGCGCCAGCAGTGAGTCCCGACAGGGGCTGGAGACCCAGTACTTC.

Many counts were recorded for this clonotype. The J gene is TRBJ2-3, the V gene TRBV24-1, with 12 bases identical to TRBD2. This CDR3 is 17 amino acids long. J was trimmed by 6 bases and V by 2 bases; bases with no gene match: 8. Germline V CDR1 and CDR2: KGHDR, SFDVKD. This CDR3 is CATSDSSGRGNLDTQYF. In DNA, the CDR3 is TGTGCCACCAGTGATTCTAGCGGGAGGGGTAACTTGGATACGCAGTATTTT.

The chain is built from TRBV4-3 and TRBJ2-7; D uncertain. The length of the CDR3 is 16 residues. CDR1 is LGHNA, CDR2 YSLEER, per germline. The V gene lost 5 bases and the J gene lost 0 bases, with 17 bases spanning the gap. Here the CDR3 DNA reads TGCGCCAGCAGCACAGACCGATACCCACTCTCCTACGAGCAGTACTTC. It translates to CASSTDRYPLSYEQYF.

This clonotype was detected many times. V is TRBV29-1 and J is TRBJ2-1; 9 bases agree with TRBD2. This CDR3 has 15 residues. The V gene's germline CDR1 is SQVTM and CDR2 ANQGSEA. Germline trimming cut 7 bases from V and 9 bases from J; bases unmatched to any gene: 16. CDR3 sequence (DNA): TGCAGCGGCAGGACTGGCAGCGGGGGGCAGATTGAGCAGTTCTTC. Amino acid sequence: CSGRTGSGGQIEQFF.

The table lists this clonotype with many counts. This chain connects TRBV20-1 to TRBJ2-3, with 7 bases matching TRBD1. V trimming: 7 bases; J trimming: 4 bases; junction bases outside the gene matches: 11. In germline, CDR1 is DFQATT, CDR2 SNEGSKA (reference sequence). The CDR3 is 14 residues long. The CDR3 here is CSGQGTTVADTQYF. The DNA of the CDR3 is TGCAGTGGACAGGGAACCACAGTCGCAGATACGCAGTATTTT.

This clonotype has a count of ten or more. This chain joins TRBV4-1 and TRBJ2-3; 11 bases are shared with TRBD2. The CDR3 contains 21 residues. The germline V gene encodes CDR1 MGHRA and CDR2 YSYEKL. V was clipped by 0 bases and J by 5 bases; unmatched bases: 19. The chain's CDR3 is CASSQERSRATSGSVLDTQYF. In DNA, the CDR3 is TGCGCCAGCAGCCAAGAAAGATCCAGGGCCACTAGCGGGAGCGTGTTAGATACGCAGTATTTT.

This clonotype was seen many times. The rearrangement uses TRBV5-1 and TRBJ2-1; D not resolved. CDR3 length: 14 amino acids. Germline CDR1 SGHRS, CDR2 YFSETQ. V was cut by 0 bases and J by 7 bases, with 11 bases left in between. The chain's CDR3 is CASSLAASNNEQFF. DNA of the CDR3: TGCGCCAGCAGCTTGGCCGCCTCGAATAATGAGCAGTTCTTC.